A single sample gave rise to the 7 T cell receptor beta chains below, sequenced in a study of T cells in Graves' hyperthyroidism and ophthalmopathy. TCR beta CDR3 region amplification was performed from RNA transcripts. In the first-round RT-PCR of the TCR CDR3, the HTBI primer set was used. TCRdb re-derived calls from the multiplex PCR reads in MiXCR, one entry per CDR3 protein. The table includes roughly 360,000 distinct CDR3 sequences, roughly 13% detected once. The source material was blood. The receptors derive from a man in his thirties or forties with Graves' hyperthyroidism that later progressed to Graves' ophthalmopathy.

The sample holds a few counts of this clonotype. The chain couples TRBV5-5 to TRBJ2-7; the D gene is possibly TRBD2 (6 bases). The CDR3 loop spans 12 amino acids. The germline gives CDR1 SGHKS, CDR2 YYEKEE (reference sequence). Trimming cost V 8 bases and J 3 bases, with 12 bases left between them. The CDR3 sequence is CASWRVDYEQYF. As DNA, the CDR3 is TGTGCCAGTTGGAGGGTCGACTACGAGCAGTACTTC.

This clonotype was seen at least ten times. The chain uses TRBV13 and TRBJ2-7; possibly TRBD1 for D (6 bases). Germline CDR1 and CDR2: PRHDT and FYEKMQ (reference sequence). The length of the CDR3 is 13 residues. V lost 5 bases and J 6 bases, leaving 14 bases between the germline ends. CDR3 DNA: TGTGCCAGCAGCCCCGGGACATCCCGCGAGCAGTACTTC. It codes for CASSPGTSREQYF.

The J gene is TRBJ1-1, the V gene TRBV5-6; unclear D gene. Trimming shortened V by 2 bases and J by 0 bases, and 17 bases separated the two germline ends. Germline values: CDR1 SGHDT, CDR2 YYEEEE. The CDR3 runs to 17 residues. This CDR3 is CASSFPNVPLMNTEAFF. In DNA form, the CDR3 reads TGTGCCAGCAGCTTTCCCAACGTCCCCTTGATGAACACTGAAGCTTTCTTT.

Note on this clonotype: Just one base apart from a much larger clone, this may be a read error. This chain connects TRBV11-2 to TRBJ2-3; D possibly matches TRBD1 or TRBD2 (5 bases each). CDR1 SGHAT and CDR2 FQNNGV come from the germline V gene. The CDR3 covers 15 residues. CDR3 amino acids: CASSLGSGNTGTQYF. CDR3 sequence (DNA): TGTGCCAGCAGCTTAGGTTCGGGGAACACAGGTACGCAGTATTTT.

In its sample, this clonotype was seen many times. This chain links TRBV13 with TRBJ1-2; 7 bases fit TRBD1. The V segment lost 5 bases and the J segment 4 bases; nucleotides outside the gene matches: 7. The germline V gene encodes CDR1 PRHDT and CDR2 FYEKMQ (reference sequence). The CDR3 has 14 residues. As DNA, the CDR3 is TGTGCCAGCAGCCGTATGACAGGGACCTATGGCTACACCTTC. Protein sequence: CASSRMTGTYGYTF.

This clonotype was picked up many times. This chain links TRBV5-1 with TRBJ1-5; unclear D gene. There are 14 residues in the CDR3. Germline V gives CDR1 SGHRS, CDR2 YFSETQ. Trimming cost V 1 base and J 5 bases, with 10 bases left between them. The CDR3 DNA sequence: TGCGCCAGCAGCTTGTTTAGGGAGGATCAGCCCCAGCATTTT. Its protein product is CASSLFREDQPQHF.

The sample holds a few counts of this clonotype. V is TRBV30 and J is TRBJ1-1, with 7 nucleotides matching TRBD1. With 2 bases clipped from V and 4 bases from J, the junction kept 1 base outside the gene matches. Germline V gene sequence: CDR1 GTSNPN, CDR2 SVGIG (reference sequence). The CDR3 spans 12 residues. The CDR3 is CAWSHRGTEAFF. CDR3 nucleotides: TGTGCCTGGAGTCACAGGGGCACTGAAGCTTTCTTT.